Listed here is a single TCR beta chain. The junction had 5 bases not matched to a gene; V was cut back by 4 bases and J by 0 bases. CDR3 length: 16 amino acids. Germline V lookup: CDR1 SGHTA, CDR2 FQGNSA. One entry per CDR3 protein, called by TCRdb with MiXCR from the 5' RACE reads. The table shows hundreds of thousands of distinct CDR3 sequences, with roughly 20% occurring only once. These data belong to a study of identical twins. These data are also associated with another study on T cells expressing NK-cell markers.

The sequence derives from a woman younger than 30 in good health. The specimen sequenced was PBMCs. V is TRBV7-2 and J is TRBJ2-1, with 8 bases fitting TRBD2. CDR3 amino acids: CASSYSGASSYNEQFF. The CDR3, as DNA: TGTGCCAGCAGCTATAGCGGGGCAAGCTCCTACAATGAGCAGTTCTTC.